Following are 18 T cell receptor beta chains from one sample sequenced in a study of blood T cell repertoires in COVID-19. Using immunoSEQ multiplex PCR, the repertoire was profiled, and TCRdb retains in-frame clones only, with some absent. This table holds more than 250,000 clones, about nine tenths found once. The material sequenced was PBMCs or T cells enriched from blood (not recorded which). All receptors derive from a woman between 18 and 29 years old who had recovered from COVID-19.

The CDR3 DNA is TGTGCCAGCAGCCCCCAGTCCTACGAGCAGTACTTC. Its translation: CASSPQSYEQYF. This sequence joins TRBV7-9 and TRBJ2-7; D unresolved. The CDR3 is 12 residues long. Germline CDR1 SEHNR, CDR2 FQNEAQ (reference sequence). Trimming stripped 5 bases from V and 1 base from J, with 6 bases between.

V and J are TRBV28 and TRBJ1-3; D is perhaps TRBD1 (5 bases). Looked up from germline, CDR1 is MDHEN and CDR2 is SYDVKM. The CDR3 contains 17 residues. The V end was cut by 5 bases, the J end by 2 bases, with 19 bases between. CDR3 in amino acids: CASSPLGGVTTGNTIYF. The CDR3 DNA follows: TGTGCCAGCAGTCCTTTGGGGGGGGTAACCACTGGAAACACCATATATTTT. The whole variable domain, remainder taken from reference TRBV28 and TRBJ1-3, is DVKVTQSSRYLVKRTGEKVFLECVQDMDHENMFWYRQDPGLGLRLIYFSYDVKMKEKGDIPEGYSVSREKKERFSLILESASTNQTSMYLCASSPLGGVTTGNTIYFGEGSWLTVV.

This chain links TRBV4-1 with TRBJ2-1, with 7 bases matching TRBD2. Trimming at V came to 1 base and at J to 8 bases, leaving 2 bases not matched to a gene. This CDR3 has 13 residues. The germline V gene has CDR1 MGHRA and CDR2 YSYEKL. This chain's CDR3 is CASSQVTSDEQFF. In DNA, the CDR3 is TGCGCCAGCAGCCAAGTAACTAGCGATGAGCAGTTCTTC.

This clone was picked up a small number of times. This chain links TRBV5-1 with TRBJ2-3; TRBD2 matches 14 bases. The CDR3 is 17 amino acids. In germline, CDR1 is SGHRS, CDR2 YFSETQ. The V segment lost 0 bases and the J segment 3 bases; nucleotides outside the gene matches: 3. CDR3 sequence (DNA): TGCGCCAGCAGCTTGGGACTAGCGGGAGGGCCGACAGATACGCAGTATTTT. As protein: CASSLGLAGGPTDTQYF.

The J gene is TRBJ1-1, the V gene TRBV12-3 or TRBV12-4; D is ambiguous. Trimming took off 3 bases at V and 7 bases at J, with 12 bases between the two ends. CDR3 length equals 13 residues. The CDR3 is CASSFRETSEAFF. The CDR3 bases are TGTGCCAGCAGTTTTCGGGAGACGAGTGAAGCTTTCTTT.

The rearrangement links TRBV10-1 to TRBJ2-1, with D possibly TRBD2 on 6 matching bases. Trimming took 3 bases from V and 9 from J, leaving 6 bases between them. CDR1 is WNHNN and CDR2 is SYGVQD in the germline V gene (reference sequence). The CDR3 totals 11 residues. The CDR3 nucleotides read TGCGCCAGCAGTGACGGGGGTGAGCAGTTCTTC. This translates into CASSDGGEQFF.

J is TRBJ1-3 and V is TRBV2; 8 nucleotides line up with TRBD1. Germline CDR1 SNHLY, CDR2 FYNNEI. The CDR3 consists of 14 residues. Unmatched junction bases numbered 5, after V lost 6 bases and J lost 4 bases. The CDR3 bases are TGTGCCAGCAGAGGACAGGGTTCGGGAAACACCATATATTTT. It specifies CASRGQGSGNTIYF.

The V gene is TRBV28, the J gene TRBJ2-5; 8 bases are a match to TRBD2. The CDR3 loop spans 14 amino acids. V trimming: 6 bases; J trimming: 9 bases; junction bases outside the gene matches: 12. Germline V lookup: CDR1 MDHEN, CDR2 SYDVKM. The CDR3 region has the DNA TGTGCCAGCAGACCTACCCCAGCGGGAGAATCCCAGTACTTC. Its protein is CASRPTPAGESQYF.

This clone has a single count. V is TRBV5-8 and J is TRBJ1-2; 7 bases align to TRBD1. Germline V gene lookup returns CDR1 SGHTS and CDR2 YDEGEE. Trimming at V came to 4 bases and at J to 7 bases, leaving 10 bases not matched to a gene. CDR3 length: 14 residues. The CDR3 DNA reads as TGTGCCAGCAGCGGAGTACAGGGGTACGGTGGCTACACCTTC. It yields the protein CASSGVQGYGGYTF. Complete variable domain (other parts from reference TRBV5-8 and TRBJ1-2): EAGVTQSPTHLIKTRGQQATLRCSPISGHTSVYWYQQALGLGLQFLLWYDEGEERNRGNFPPRFSGRQFPNYSSELNVNALELEDSALYLCASSGVQGYGGYTFGSGTRLTVV.

This clone was counted only a few times. One base away lies a much larger clone, so this may be a sequencing read error. This sample includes further DNA sequences coding for the same CDR3. The V gene is TRBV28, the J gene TRBJ2-7; D may be TRBD1 (6 bases). Germline values: CDR1 MDHEN, CDR2 SYDVKM. Trimming left V 7 bases short and J 2 bases short, with 12 bases between. This CDR3 contains 13 residues. This CDR3 reads CASKRTGTYEQYF. The CDR3 bases are TGTGCCAGCAAACGAACAGGGACCTACGAGCAGTACTTC.

This clone was seen only a few times. This chain joins TRBV5-6 and TRBJ2-3; D is unresolved. This CDR3 has 17 amino acids. Per the germline V gene, CDR1 is SGHDT and CDR2 is YYEEEE. The germline V and J ends were trimmed by 2 bases and 2 bases, with 18 bases remaining between them. The CDR3 spells CASSLVDILLYTDTQYF. DNA for the CDR3: TGTGCCAGCAGCTTAGTAGATATTCTGCTATACACAGATACGCAGTATTTT. Filled out from reference TRBV5-6 and TRBJ2-3, the complete variable domain reads DAGVTQSPTHLIKTRGQQVTLRCSPKSGHDTVSWYQQALGQGPQFIFQYYEEEERQRGNFPDRFSGHQFPNYSSELNVNALLLGDSALYLCASSLVDILLYTDTQYFGPGTRLTVL.

This chain's CDR3 is CASSRQGRGGKNTEAFF. The CDR3 DNA reads as TGTGCCAGCAGTCGTCAGGGGCGCGGGGGAAAGAACACTGAAGCTTTCTTT. This rearrangement joins TRBV11-3 to TRBJ1-1; possible D gene TRBD1, 6 bases. This CDR3 is built from 17 residues. CDR1 is SGHNT, CDR2 YENEEA, per germline. V was pared by 6 bases and J by 1 base, with 21 bases between.

A word on this clone: Other DNA sequences in the same sample also yield this CDR3. This sequence joins TRBV27 and TRBJ2-5, with 7 bases fitting TRBD2. The V gene's germline CDR1 is MNHEY and CDR2 SMNVEV (reference sequence). V dropped 6 bases and J dropped 2; count of bases not matched to a gene: 9. This CDR3 has 15 amino acids. CDR3 in DNA: TGTGCCAGCAGCCTGGGGGGGGGTGCACAAGAGACCCAGTACTTC. It yields the protein CASSLGGGAQETQYF.

This sequence joins TRBV10-2 and TRBJ1-4; 7 nucleotides align to TRBD1. Germline loops: CDR1 WSHSY, CDR2 SAAADI. The CDR3 is 14 amino acids. Trimming cost V 4 bases and J 8 bases; bases outside gene matches: 7. CDR3 amino acids: CASSVGGGFEKLFF. CDR3 nucleotide sequence: TGCGCCAGCAGTGTCGGAGGGGGCTTCGAAAAACTGTTTTTT.

The chain carries TRBV19 and TRBJ1-6; unclear D gene. Trimming shortened V by 3 bases and J by 10 bases, and 19 bases separated the two germline ends. Germline CDR1 reads LNHDA; CDR2 reads SQIVND (reference sequence). There are 16 residues in the CDR3. This CDR3 reads CASSIRSAGVGSPLHF. In nucleotides, the CDR3 is TGTGCCAGTAGTATCCGATCGGCCGGGGTGGGCTCACCCCTCCACTTT.

CDR3 in DNA: TGTGCCAGTAGGAGGGGGATGACGTCCTACAATGAGCAGTTCTTC. This gives the protein CASRRGMTSYNEQFF. The chain joins TRBV19 to TRBJ2-1; D possibly corresponds to TRBD1 (6 bases). Trimming shortened V by 6 bases and J by 1 base, and 13 bases separated the two germline ends. CDR3 length equals 15 residues. Germline V CDR1 and CDR2: LNHDA, SQIVND (reference sequence). The variable domain in full, with the rest retrieved from reference TRBV19 and TRBJ2-1, is DGGITQSPKYLFRKEGQNVTLSCEQNLNHDAMYWYRQDPGQGLRLIYYSQIVNDFQKGDIAEGYSVSREKKESFPLTVTSAQKNPTAFYLCASRRGMTSYNEQFFGPGTRLTVL.

The chain couples TRBV15 to TRBJ2-7; 7 bases line up with TRBD1. With 6 bases clipped from V and 3 bases from J, the junction kept 17 bases outside the gene matches. Germline CDR1 reads LNHNV; CDR2 reads YYDKDF (reference sequence). CDR3 length: 17 residues. CDR3 sequence (DNA): TGTGCCACCAGACCAAGGGGACAGACCAGAATAAACTACGAGCAGTACTTC. This encodes CATRPRGQTRINYEQYF.

This chain uses TRBV7-2 with TRBJ1-1, with 8 positions matching TRBD1. CDR1 and CDR2 from the germline V gene are SGHTA and FQGNSA. The CDR3 spans 15 residues. J lost 0 bases, V lost 5 bases, and 5 bases had no gene match. The CDR3 spells CASSPTTGVNTEAFF. DNA for the CDR3: TGTGCCAGCAGCCCTACGACAGGGGTGAACACTGAAGCTTTCTTT. The variable domain in full, with the rest retrieved from reference TRBV7-2 and TRBJ1-1, is GAGVSQSPSNKVTEKGKDVELRCDPISGHTALYWYRQSLGQGLEFLIYFQGNSAPDKSGLPSDRFSAERTGGSVSTLTIQRTQQEDSAVYLCASSPTTGVNTEAFFGQGTRLTVV.